The TCR beta chain under discussion was sequenced for a study of shared clonotypes between healthy human individuals. Findings and caveats of the study: The study found about 5% of naive CD4 clonotypes shared across a few donors. Generation probabilities were higher for clonotypes shared across all four sorted-subset donors than for unshared ones. Among donors, sharing of clonotypes was expected to be affected by sequencing depth.

The germline CDR1 and CDR2 sequences are MGHDK and SYGVNS. The V gene lost 4 bases and the J gene lost 1 base, with 12 bases spanning the gap. This CDR3 contains 15 residues. CD4+ cells underwent separation, giving CD45RA+ naive and CD45RA-negative memory subsets. Some clones are missing from TCRdb's copy, which holds only in-frame ones; the method was immunoSEQ multiplex PCR. The sample has approximately 2.1 million clones; 90% to 95% are singletons. Remarks on this clone: Its antigen remains unknown.

Source material: naive CD4+ T cells from PBMCs. Subset: CD45RA+ positively selected. The genes are TRBV25-1 and TRBJ2-3, with D uncertain. This TCR was recovered from a man aged 18-30 years in good health. Some clones in this sample may be carry-over from other donors' samples. The CDR3 coding sequence is TGTGCCAGCAGTGGGATTTCGAGCGGCACAGATACGCAGTATTTT. Translation: CASSGISSGTDTQYF.